This T cell receptor (beta chain) emerged from a study of shared clonotypes between healthy human individuals. Notes on the study in general: The sharing of 4% to 5.5% of naive CD4 clonotypes was seen across several donors. In this cohort, only blood was sampled, and tissue repertoires likely differ.

With regard to this clone: Its antigen is currently unknown.

Only in-frame clones appear in the TCRdb table, and some are missing; sequencing was by immunoSEQ multiplex PCR. The data show about 1,500,000 clones, with roughly 96% seen just once and approximately 1.1% held by the top ten. The CDR3 runs to 13 residues. The junction had 4 bases not matched to a gene; V was cut back by 4 bases and J by 4 bases. The germline V gene has CDR1 SGHNT and CDR2 YYREEE (reference sequence). Sequenced: naive CD4+ T cells sorted from blood. The subset here: CD45RA+ positively selected. This receptor was taken from a young man in good health. V gene TRBV5-4 combines with J gene TRBJ1-2, with 7 bases matching TRBD1. The CDR3 reads CASSLQGSYGYTF. As DNA, the CDR3 is TGTGCCAGCAGCCTACAGGGGTCCTATGGCTACACCTTC.